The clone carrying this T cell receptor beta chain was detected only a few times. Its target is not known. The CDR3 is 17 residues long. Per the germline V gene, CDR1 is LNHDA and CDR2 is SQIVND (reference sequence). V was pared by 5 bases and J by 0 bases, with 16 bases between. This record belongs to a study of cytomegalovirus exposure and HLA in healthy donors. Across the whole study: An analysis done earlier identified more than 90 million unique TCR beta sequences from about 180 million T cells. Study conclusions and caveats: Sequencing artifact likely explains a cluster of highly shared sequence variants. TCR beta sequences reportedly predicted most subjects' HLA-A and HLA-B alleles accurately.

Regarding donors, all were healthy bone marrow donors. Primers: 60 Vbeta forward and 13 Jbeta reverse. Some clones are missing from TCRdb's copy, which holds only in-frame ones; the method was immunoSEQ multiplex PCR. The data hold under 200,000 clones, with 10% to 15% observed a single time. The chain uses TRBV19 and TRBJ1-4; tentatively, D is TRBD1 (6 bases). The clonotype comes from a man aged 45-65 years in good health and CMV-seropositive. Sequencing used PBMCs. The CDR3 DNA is TGTGCCAGTAGTGTTTCAGGACAGCTTGCAACTAATGAAAAACTGTTTTTT. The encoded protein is CASSVSGQLATNEKLFF.